One and the same sample provided the 3 T cell receptor beta chains below, sequenced in a study of CD8+CD57+ T cells in acquired aplastic anemia (dated by TCRdb to between 2017 and 2018). Patients chosen for sequencing had shown expansion of CD8+CD57+ cells by flow cytometry. The sequencer listed for this sample is Illumina HiSeq 2000. Genomic DNA served as template for TCR beta VDJ combination and CDR3 sequence profiling. The public reads were quality trimmed at Q25 with fastp and then assembled into clones with MiXCR by TCRdb, keeping productive beta chains. Identical CDR3 proteins give one entry, which carries the most common genes and DNA. Counted in this sample were about 240,000 distinct CDR3 sequences; around 43% of them appeared once. 7% to 10% of the sample rests with the top ten. Sequencing used sorted CD4+, CD8+, or CD8+CD57+ T cells (not recorded which) from PBMCs. Receptor source: a human donor with aplastic anemia.

About this clonotype: A read error may account for a junction end that differs from germline. This rearrangement joins TRBV7-7 to TRBJ2-5, with D unclear. This CDR3 has 15 residues. Germline CDR1 is SSHAT and CDR2 is FNYEAQ (reference sequence). This CDR3 reads CASSLACRAGETQYF. The CDR3 coding sequence is TGTGCTAGCAGCTTAGCTTGTAGGGCCGGGGAGACCCAGTACTTC.

In its sample, this clonotype was seen many times. J is TRBJ1-2 and V is TRBV20-1; tentatively, D is TRBD1 (6 bases). Per germline, CDR1 DFQATT and CDR2 SNEGSKA (reference sequence). V lost 3 bases and J lost 6, with 11 bases in between. This CDR3 comprises 12 residues. In DNA, the CDR3 is TGCAGTGCTAGCCTCAAGGGGGATGGCTACACCTTC. It yields the protein CSASLKGDGYTF.

This clonotype came up many times. V and J are TRBV20-1 and TRBJ2-7; D call uncertain. V gave up 0 bases and J gave up 1 base, with 7 bases separating them. Germline loops: CDR1 DFQATT, CDR2 SNEGSKA (reference sequence). CDR3 length equals 13 residues. Written as DNA, the CDR3 is TGCAGTGCTAGAGATCAGCGATCCTACGAGCAGTACTTC. Protein: CSARDQRSYEQYF.